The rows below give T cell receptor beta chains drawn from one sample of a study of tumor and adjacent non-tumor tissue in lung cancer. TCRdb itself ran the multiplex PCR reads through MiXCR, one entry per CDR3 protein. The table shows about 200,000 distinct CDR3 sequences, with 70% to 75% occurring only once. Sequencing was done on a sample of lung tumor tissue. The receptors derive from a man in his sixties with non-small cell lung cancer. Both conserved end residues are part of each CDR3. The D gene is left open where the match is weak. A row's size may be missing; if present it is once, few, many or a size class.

TGCAGCGTTGAGGGTGGATCCTCTGAAACTTTCTTT | CSVEGGSSETFF | TRBJ1-1 | TRBV29-1 | NA | NA
TGCAGTGCGAAACAGGGGTGGGGCTATGGCTACACCTTC | CSAKQGWGYGYTF | TRBJ1-2 | TRBV20-1 | few | TRBD1
TGTGCCAGCAGCGCCGACGTGGCGCCAGGCTACACCTTC | CASSADVAPGYTF | TRBJ1-2 | TRBV11-2 | many | NA
TGCAGTGCTAGTGAGTCCGACATTGCAGCACCGAACACTGAAGCTTTCTTT | CSASESDIAAPNTEAFF | TRBJ1-1 | TRBV20-1 | NA | NA
TGTGCCAGCAGCCAAGGTTCCGGGAAAGAGACCCAGTACTTC | CASSQGSGKETQYF | TRBJ2-5 | TRBV4-2 | many | NA
TGTGCCAGCAGCCAAGGGCCTAGCGGGGGGTACGGGAATACGCAGTATTTT | CASSQGPSGGYGNTQYF | TRBJ2-3 | TRBV4-2 | NA | TRBD2
TGTGCCAGCAGCCCCTCTGAAAAACTGTTTTTT | CASSPSEKLFF | TRBJ1-4 | TRBV2 | NA | NA
TGTGCCAGCAGCTTAGCCCCTAGCGGGAGTCCCCTCAACGAGCAGTACTTC | CASSLAPSGSPLNEQYF | TRBJ2-7 | TRBV11-3 | many | TRBD2
TGCAGTGTCGTTCGACCCGTAACTGGGGAAGCTTTCTTT | CSVVRPVTGEAFF | TRBJ1-1 | TRBV20-1 | NA | NA
TGTGCCAGCAGCCCCCGGTCAGTGAGGGAATCACCCCTCCATTTT | CASSPRSVRESPLHF | TRBJ1-6 | TRBV11-2 | NA | NA
TGCAGTGCCAGGTTGGGACAGAAACTATGCGAGCAGTACTTC | CSARLGQKLCEQYF | TRBJ2-7 | TRBV20-1 | NA | TRBD1
TGCGCCAGCAGCTTGATCGGGACGCCGAACACTGAAGCTTTCTTT | CASSLIGTPNTEAFF | TRBJ1-1 | TRBV5-1 | NA | NA
TGCAGCGTTGAACGGGCTTATGAAAAACTGTTTTTT | CSVERAYEKLFF | TRBJ1-4 | TRBV29-1 | NA | NA
TGTGCCAGCAGCTTAGGAGGGGGCAATTGTTCACCCCTCCACTTT | CASSLGGGNCSPLHF | TRBJ1-6 | TRBV11-2 | NA | TRBD1
TGTGCCAGCAGTGAAATGTTGGCAGGGGGCAACGAGCAGTACTTC | CASSEMLAGGNEQYF | TRBJ2-7 | TRBV6-1 | NA | TRBD1
TGTGCCAGCAGCTTCTCTCCAGTTCATAACTCCTACAATGAGCAGTTCTTC | CASSFSPVHNSYNEQFF | TRBJ2-1 | TRBV7-3 | NA | NA
TGTGCCATCAAGGATGATGGGGATACGCAGTATTTT | CAIKDDGDTQYF | TRBJ2-3 | TRBV10-3 | NA | NA
TGCACTGCTCCTAAGACAGGGATGCAAGAGACCCAATACTTC | CTAPKTGMQETQYF | TRBJ2-5 | TRBV20-1 | NA | TRBD1
TGTGCCAGCAGCTTAAATCAACAGGGGGCCGGGGAGCTGTTTTTT | CASSLNQQGAGELFF | TRBJ2-2 | TRBV5-4 | few | TRBD1
TGCGCCAGCAGTGGGGCAGGGAACGAGCAGTACTTC | CASSGAGNEQYF | TRBJ2-7 | TRBV10-2 | many | NA
TGTGCCAGCAAGATCGGGACAGTGGGGCTCTACGAGCAGTACTTC | CASKIGTVGLYEQYF | TRBJ2-7 | TRBV6-2/TRBV6-3 | NA | TRBD1
TGCGCCAGCAGCCAAGATCTGGCTAGCGGGGGTTACGAGCAGTACTTC | CASSQDLASGGYEQYF | TRBJ2-7 | TRBV4-3 | many | TRBD2
TGTGCCAGCAGCTCGTTAAGCGGGGGGGGCTACAATGAGCAGTTCTTC | CASSSLSGGGYNEQFF | TRBJ2-1 | TRBV7-3 | NA | TRBD2
TGCAGTGCTAGAAGTGCTAGCGAACTTCGCTACGAGCAGCACTTT | CSARSASELRYEQHF | TRBJ2-7 | TRBV20-1 | NA | NA
TGTGCCAGCTCGATCAGTCAGTCCTACAATGAGCAGTTCTTC | CASSISQSYNEQFF | TRBJ2-1 | TRBV11-3 | NA | NA
TGCAGTGCCGAGACCTCAGGGGGCTGCGAGCAGTACTTC | CSAETSGGCEQYF | TRBJ2-7 | TRBV20-1 | NA | TRBD1
TGTGTCAGCAGTGAGGAGGACAGGGGGGGCAATCAGCCCCAGCATTTT | CVSSEEDRGGNQPQHF | TRBJ1-5 | TRBV6-1 | NA | TRBD1
TGCGCCAGCAGCCAAAGAGGAAGTAGCTCCTACGAGCAGTACTTC | CASSQRGSSSYEQYF | TRBJ2-7 | TRBV4-3 | NA | NA
TGTGCCAGCAGTTACTCGGCTAGCGGGACCCGCTCCTACAATGAGCAGTTCTTC | CASSYSASGTRSYNEQFF | TRBJ2-1 | TRBV6-5 | many | TRBD2
TGCGCCAGCAGCCAAGATAGCCCCGAATCCGCAGCGGTAAAAAACATTCAGTACTTC | CASSQDSPESAAVKNIQYF | TRBJ2-4 | TRBV4-1 | few | NA
TGTGCCAGCAGCCTGGAGGGACTCGGTCAGTCCCAGCATTTT | CASSLEGLGQSQHF | TRBJ1-5 | TRBV6-1 | NA | NA
TGCAGTGCTCGGACGCAAAAAAACATTCAGTACTTC | CSARTQKNIQYF | TRBJ2-4 | TRBV20-1 | many | NA
TGTGCCAGCACCTCCTCACGCGAGCAGTACTTC | CASTSSREQYF | TRBJ2-7 | TRBV28 | NA | NA
TGTGACAGCATTTCGCACCAAGAGACCCAGTACTTC | CDSISHQETQYF | TRBJ2-5 | TRBV11-2 | NA | NA
TGTGCCAGCTCACCCCTGGACGATTATGGCTACACCTTC | CASSPLDDYGYTF | TRBJ1-2 | TRBV18 | NA | NA
TGTGCCAGCAGCTTACAGGGGGTTGGCTACACCTTC | CASSLQGVGYTF | TRBJ1-2 | TRBV7-8 | few | TRBD1
TGTGCCAGCAGTGAAAGCGGGAGGACCCGCTACGAGCAGTACTTC | CASSESGRTRYEQYF | TRBJ2-7 | TRBV6-1 | many | TRBD2
TGTGCCAGCAGTGGAACGGGAACTAATGAAAAACTGTTTTTT | CASSGTGTNEKLFF | TRBJ1-4 | TRBV6-1 | NA | NA
TGTGCCAGCAGTTACTCGGGTATTGGTCAGAGTCACGAGCAGTACTTC | CASSYSGIGQSHEQYF | TRBJ2-7 | TRBV6-5 | NA | NA
TGTACCAGCAGTTTTACCCGCGGACTAGCGGGAAATATGGGTTTCAATGAGCAGTTCTTC | CTSSFTRGLAGNMGFNEQFF | TRBJ2-1 | TRBV6-5 | NA | TRBD2